Below, 16 T cell receptor beta chains from the same sample are listed, as sequenced in a study of cytomegalovirus exposure and HLA in healthy donors. Sequenced by immunoSEQ multiplex PCR; TCRdb stores in-frame clones only, minus some. Among about 220,000 clones, 85% to 95% were seen once, and the ten largest hold approximately 0.99%. The sample taken for sequencing was PBMCs. The origin of the receptors is a woman aged 18 to 35 in good health and CMV-seronegative.

This clone was found a few times. The J gene is TRBJ2-7, the V gene TRBV30; a weak D match, TRBD2 (6 bases). The V and J ends lost 5 bases and 7 bases respectively, with 18 bases between them. CDR1 and CDR2 (germline): GTSNPN, SVGIG (reference sequence). CDR3 length: 13 residues. This CDR3 reads CAWGHGSSGEQYF. The CDR3 nucleotides read TGTGCCTGGGGCCACGGGAGTTCGGGAGAGCAGTACTTC.

The chain recombines TRBV28 with TRBJ1-1; D unresolved. Germline V gene lookup returns CDR1 MDHEN and CDR2 SYDVKM. The CDR3 totals 11 residues. Here the CDR3 DNA reads TGTGCAAGTCGGGGGAACACTGAAGCTTTCTTT. This codes for CASRGNTEAFF.

This clone has only one observation. The V call is TRBV4-1, the J call TRBJ2-3; D gene ambiguous. CDR1 MGHRA and CDR2 YSYEKL come from the germline V gene. CDR3 size: 15 residues. V was shortened by 2 bases and J by 4 bases, with 13 bases between the two germline ends. The CDR3 coding sequence is TGCGCCAGCAGCCAAATGGGCAGCTGGTCAGATACGCAGTATTTT. Translating it yields CASSQMGSWSDTQYF.

J is TRBJ1-1 and V is TRBV6-1; 8 bases are shared with TRBD1. The CDR3 runs 14 residues. Germline assignment: CDR1 MNHNS and CDR2 SASEGT. With V trimmed by 6 bases and J by 4 bases, 7 bases remained unmatched. The DNA of the CDR3 is TGTGCCAGCAGGGATTGGGACAGGACCACTGAAGCTTTCTTT. Translated: CASRDWDRTTEAFF.

This chain links TRBV11-2 with TRBJ1-1; D possibly corresponds to TRBD1 (6 bases). The CDR3 is made up of 14 amino acids. The germline V and J ends were trimmed by 3 bases and 0 bases, with 8 bases remaining between them. Looked up from germline, CDR1 is SGHAT and CDR2 is FQNNGV. This CDR3 reads CASSLTGLNTEAFF. The CDR3 DNA reads TGTGCCAGCAGCTTGACAGGCTTGAACACTGAAGCTTTCTTT.

V usage is TRBV7-8 and J usage is TRBJ2-2; 11 bases map to TRBD1. Trimming cost V 8 bases and J 6 bases; bases outside gene matches: 5. This CDR3 comprises 14 residues. In germline, CDR1 is SGHVS, CDR2 FQNEAQ. CDR3 nucleotide sequence: TGTGCCAGCGGGGGACAGGGGGATCCCGGGGAGCTGTTTTTT. The encoded protein is CASGGQGDPGELFF.

The CDR3 here is CASSKLAGVAYEQYF. Here the CDR3 DNA reads TGTGCCAGCAGTAAACTAGCGGGAGTCGCCTACGAGCAGTACTTC. The J gene is TRBJ2-7, the V gene TRBV6-1, with 11 bases matching TRBD2. Germline-derived CDR1 and CDR2 are MNHNS and SASEGT. With V trimmed by 5 bases and J by 2 bases, 5 bases remained unmatched. The CDR3 length is 15 residues.

This clone has more than one count but fewer than ten. The DNA of the CDR3 is TGTGCCAGCAGCTTGGGACAGGGGACCTACGAGCAGTACTTC. Translating it yields CASSLGQGTYEQYF. This chain joins TRBV7-8 and TRBJ2-7, with 10 bases fitting TRBD1. The trim removed 3 bases at V and 2 bases at J, leaving 1 base unmatched. CDR3 length: 14 residues. CDR1 SGHVS and CDR2 FQNEAQ come from the germline V gene.

This clone has just a few counts. V usage is TRBV30 and J usage is TRBJ1-6; 7 bases match TRBD1. There are 15 residues in the CDR3. Losses at the gene ends were 0 bases for V and 10 bases for J; bases not matched to a gene: 9. Per germline, CDR1 GTSNPN and CDR2 SVGIG (reference sequence). DNA for the CDR3: TGTGCCTGGAGTGTACAAGGGGGCGACTCGTCACCCCTCCACTTT. Its translation: CAWSVQGGDSSPLHF.

The chain couples TRBV11-3 to TRBJ2-1; 8 bases align to TRBD1. This CDR3 has 15 residues. V was clipped by 5 bases and J by 8 bases; unmatched bases: 11. Germline V lookup: CDR1 SGHNT, CDR2 YENEEA. CDR3: CASSLTRQGMDEQFF. In nucleotides, the CDR3 is TGTGCCAGCAGCCTGACGAGACAGGGGATGGATGAGCAGTTCTTC.

The chain uses TRBV18 and TRBJ2-7; 10 nucleotides agree with TRBD2. The CDR3 covers 14 residues. The V and J ends lost 5 bases and 5 bases, in that order; junction bases with no gene match: 6. Germline CDR1 reads KGHSH; CDR2 reads LQKENI. CDR3 nucleotides: TGTGCCAGCTCAAGCCTAGCGGGAGAGAACGAGCAGTACTTC. It specifies CASSSLAGENEQYF.

V is TRBV5-1 and J is TRBJ2-7; 8 bases are a match to TRBD2. The CDR3 length is 14 residues. CDR1 is SGHRS and CDR2 is YFSETQ in the germline V gene. Unmatched junction bases numbered 8, after V lost 4 bases and J lost 5 bases. Written as DNA, the CDR3 is TGCGCCAGCAGCATCAGCGGGAGTAGCCACGAGCAGTACTTC. The encoded protein is CASSISGSSHEQYF. The full variable domain, rest sourced from reference TRBV5-1 and TRBJ2-7, is KAGVTQTPRYLIKTRGQQVTLSCSPISGHRSVSWYQQTPGQGLQFLFEYFSETQRNKGNFPGRFSGRQFSNSRSEMNVSTLELGDSALYLCASSISGSSHEQYFGPGTRLTVT.

J is TRBJ1-2 and V is TRBV30, with D uncertain. CDR1 and CDR2 (germline): GTSNPN, SVGIG (reference sequence). V dropped 0 bases and J dropped 0 bases, with 8 bases sitting between them. The CDR3 runs 14 residues. Written as DNA, the CDR3 is TGTGCCTGGAGTGTATGGGAGTCTAACTATGGCTACACCTTC. It specifies CAWSVWESNYGYTF.

CDR3 nucleotides: TGTGCCAGCAGCCCCCCGGGGGCCAACGTCCTGACTTTC. It codes for CASSPPGANVLTF. The chain combines TRBV5-4 with TRBJ2-6, with unresolved D. Trimming left V 4 bases short and J 4 bases short, with 6 bases between. The CDR3 is made up of 13 amino acids. Germline V lookup: CDR1 SGHNT, CDR2 YYREEE (reference sequence).

V usage is TRBV6-1 and J usage is TRBJ2-6; no definite D call. This CDR3 spans 14 amino acids. Germline V gene lookup returns CDR1 MNHNS and CDR2 SASEGT. Trimming stripped 4 bases from V and 3 bases from J, with 7 bases between. As DNA, the CDR3 is TGTGCCAGCAGTGGATCGGGTGGGGCCAACGTCCTGACTTTC. Protein: CASSGSGGANVLTF.

The chain has TRBV15 and TRBJ1-5; TRBD1 matches at 7 bases. The CDR3 sequence is 15 residues long. J lost 4 bases, V lost 3 bases, and 6 bases had no gene match. Germline V gene sequence: CDR1 LNHNV, CDR2 YYDKDF (reference sequence). CDR3 sequence reads: CATSSKGGWNQPQHF. Written as DNA, the CDR3 is TGTGCCACCAGCAGTAAAGGGGGCTGGAATCAGCCCCAGCATTTT.